A single sample gave rise to the 14 T cell receptor beta chains below, sequenced in a study of blood T cell repertoires in COVID-19. TCRdb's table, derived via immunoSEQ multiplex PCR, lists solely in-frame clones and lacks some. The sample yields under 200,000 clones, roughly 87% seen once. The material sequenced was PBMCs or T cells enriched from blood (not recorded which). The receptor source for this set is a woman between 45 and 65 years old who had recovered from COVID-19.

V is TRBV5-1 and J is TRBJ1-1; TRBD1 might be the D (5 bases). Per the germline V gene, CDR1 is SGHRS and CDR2 is YFSETQ. The CDR3 extends over 13 amino acids. V was shortened by 0 bases and J by 11 bases, with 14 bases between the two germline ends. For the CDR3, the DNA is TGCGCCAGCAGCTTGGCGTCAGGGAATAGGGCTTTCTTT. Translating gives CASSLASGNRAFF.

The genes are TRBV19 and TRBJ1-1; 9 nucleotides align to TRBD1. The CDR3 totals 15 residues. Germline CDR1 LNHDA, CDR2 SQIVND (reference sequence). V lost 4 bases, J lost 5 bases, and 8 bases stayed unmatched. CDR3 sequence reads: CASSTIDRGDTEAFF. As DNA, the CDR3 is TGTGCCAGTAGTACCATCGACAGGGGGGATACTGAAGCTTTCTTT.

The genes are TRBV19 and TRBJ2-1, with D uncertain. Germline-derived CDR1 and CDR2 are LNHDA and SQIVND (reference sequence). The CDR3 runs 13 residues. V was shortened by 3 bases and J by 8 bases, with 11 bases between the two germline ends. The CDR3 spells CASSIAPGDEQFF. In DNA, the CDR3 is TGTGCCAGTAGTATCGCGCCCGGTGATGAGCAGTTCTTC.

The chain combines TRBV6-5 with TRBJ1-1; 7 positions match TRBD1. The CDR3 extends over 12 amino acids. V gave up 4 bases and J gave up 10 bases; unmatched junction bases: 6. CDR1 is MNHEY, CDR2 SVGAGI, per germline. CDR3 nucleotide sequence: TGTGCCAGCAGTTCTACAGGGGAGCGAGCTTTCTTT. Its protein is CASSSTGERAFF.

This chain connects TRBV28 to TRBJ2-1; D perhaps matches TRBD1 (5 bases). Germline CDR1 MDHEN, CDR2 SYDVKM. Between the trimmed V and J ends, which lost 3 bases and 6 bases, there was a span of 18 bases. The CDR3 is made up of 16 amino acids. The CDR3 loop reads CASSLLTGVWGNEQFF. DNA for the CDR3: TGTGCCAGCAGTTTGCTCACAGGCGTTTGGGGCAATGAGCAGTTCTTC. Filled out from reference TRBV28 and TRBJ2-1, the complete variable domain reads DVKVTQSSRYLVKRTGEKVFLECVQDMDHENMFWYRQDPGLGLRLIYFSYDVKMKEKGDIPEGYSVSREKKERFSLILESASTNQTSMYLCASSLLTGVWGNEQFFGPGTRLTVL.

The chain uses TRBV28 and TRBJ1-2; 9 bases align to TRBD1. Germline assignment: CDR1 MDHEN and CDR2 SYDVKM. V dropped 6 bases and J dropped 6; count of bases not matched to a gene: 5. This CDR3 is built from 13 residues. This CDR3 is CASRPGQGDGYTF. The DNA for the CDR3 is TGTGCCAGCAGACCGGGACAGGGTGATGGCTACACCTTC.

V is TRBV18 and J is TRBJ2-1, with 8 positions matching TRBD2. Germline loops: CDR1 KGHSH, CDR2 LQKENI. The CDR3 runs to 16 residues. Losses at the gene ends were 4 bases for V and 0 bases for J; bases not matched to a gene: 5. CDR3 DNA: TGTGCCAGCTCACATAGCGGGGCTCCCTCCTACAATGAGCAGTTCTTC. It encodes CASSHSGAPSYNEQFF. Complete variable domain (other parts from reference TRBV18 and TRBJ2-1): NAGVMQNPRHLVRRRGQEARLRCSPMKGHSHVYWYRQLPEEGLKFMVYLQKENIIDESGMPKERFSAEFPKEGPSILRIQQVVRGDSAAYFCASSHSGAPSYNEQFFGPGTRLTVL.

The genes are TRBV10-2 and TRBJ1-1, with no clear D. V gave up 3 bases and J gave up 5 bases, with 13 bases separating them. The CDR3 covers 14 residues. Looked up from germline, CDR1 is WSHSY and CDR2 is SAAADI. CDR3: CASSEGHAGTEAFF. CDR3 in DNA: TGCGCCAGCAGTGAAGGTCATGCGGGGACTGAAGCTTTCTTT.

The gene calls are TRBV3-1 (or the pseudogene TRBV3-2) and TRBJ1-2; TRBD1 might be the D (6 bases). CDR1 is LGHDT and CDR2 is YNNKEL in the germline V gene (reference sequence). This CDR3 spans 16 amino acids. With 0 bases removed from V and 5 bases from J, the gap between germline ends came to 16 bases. The CDR3 loop is CASSQDPDGGRYGYTF. CDR3 DNA: TGTGCCAGCAGCCAAGATCCAGATGGGGGCCGGTATGGCTACACCTTC.

In its sample, this clone was seen a few times. This chain uses TRBV12-5 with TRBJ1-4; no firm D call. Germline lookup yields CDR1 LGHNT and CDR2 FRNRAP. This CDR3 region has 15 residues. Between the trimmed V and J ends, which lost 6 bases and 3 bases, there was a span of 14 bases. The CDR3 protein is CASGSGNQANEKLFF. CDR3 coding DNA: TGTGCTAGTGGATCCGGGAATCAGGCTAATGAAAAACTGTTTTTT.

This clone was counted once. This chain links TRBV7-9 with TRBJ2-5; D is perhaps TRBD2 (7 bases). From germline, CDR1 is SEHNR and CDR2 FQNEAQ (reference sequence). The CDR3 covers 16 residues. Trimming took off 3 bases at V and 5 bases at J, with 19 bases between the two ends. The CDR3 nucleotides read TGTGCCAGCAGCTTTGGGAGGGGGGGCTTTACGGAGACCCAGTACTTC. Translation: CASSFGRGGFTETQYF.

This rearrangement joins TRBV7-9 to TRBJ2-5; 13 bases map to TRBD2. With 5 bases clipped from V and 5 bases from J, the junction kept 2 bases outside the gene matches. CDR1 and CDR2 from the germline V gene are SEHNR and FQNEAQ (reference sequence). The CDR3 extends over 14 amino acids. DNA of the CDR3: TGTGCCAGCAGCCGGACTAGCGGGAGTGAGACCCAGTACTTC. Amino acid sequence: CASSRTSGSETQYF.

The rearrangement joins TRBV3-1 (or the pseudogene TRBV3-2) to TRBJ1-2; D remains unclear. The germline V gene has CDR1 LGHDT and CDR2 YNNKEL (reference sequence). This CDR3 spans 15 amino acids. V was trimmed by 0 bases and J by 5 bases, leaving 13 bases between them. CDR3 amino acids: CASSQDIPRGYGYTF. DNA of the CDR3: TGTGCCAGCAGCCAAGATATCCCCCGGGGATATGGCTACACCTTC.

V is TRBV18 and J is TRBJ1-1; D is undetermined. Germline loops: CDR1 KGHSH, CDR2 LQKENI. The CDR3 is 13 residues long. Trimming shortened V by 6 bases and J by 1 base, and 9 bases separated the two germline ends. The CDR3 coding sequence is TGTGCCAGCTCTCCTACAGCGAACACTGAAGCTTTCTTT. Protein: CASSPTANTEAFF.